These 26 T cell receptor beta chains originate from one sample sequenced in a study of T cells after yellow fever vaccination. TCRdb re-derived calls from the 5' RACE reads in MiXCR, one entry per CDR3 protein. The table records around 140,000 distinct CDR3 sequences, about 6.9% of them present only once. The sample was CD4+ T cells sorted from PBMCs, taken 10 days after the yellow fever booster vaccination. All receptors derive from a man younger than 40 who received the YFV17D yellow fever vaccine.

This clonotype was seen at least ten times. This chain uses TRBV21-1 with TRBJ2-3; the table's D gene call, TRBD1, was not cross checked with the DNA. TRBV21-1 is noted as a pseudogene. CDR3 size: 15 residues. DNA of the CDR3: TGTGCCAGCAACACCGGGACAGGGAGCACAGATACGCAGTATTTT. Its translation: CASNTGTGSTDTQYF.

This clonotype was recorded at least ten times. The chain carries TRBV20-1 and TRBJ2-3; D unclear. The CDR3 runs to 13 residues. Trimming cost V 5 bases and J 1 base, with 10 bases left between them. Germline V gene sequence: CDR1 DFQATT, CDR2 SNEGSKA (reference sequence). CDR3 in DNA: TGCAGTGCTGACATACCGGGCACAGATACGCAGTATTTT. Translated, it gives CSADIPGTDTQYF.

This clonotype was picked up a small number of times. The chain recombines TRBV5-1 with TRBJ2-5; D is perhaps TRBD1 or TRBD2 (5 bases each). The CDR3 is 15 amino acids. CDR1 SGHRS and CDR2 YFSETQ come from the germline V gene. The ends were cut back, 5 bases at V and 5 bases at J, with 19 bases in the middle. In DNA form, the CDR3 reads TGCGCCAGCAGACTTCTCGGACGGGGCGGGGAGACCCAGTACTTC. Translated: CASRLLGRGGETQYF.

In this sample, this clonotype turned up a few times. The chain carries TRBV20-1 and TRBJ2-7, with a possible D match to TRBD2 (5 bases). Germline CDR1 is DFQATT and CDR2 is SNEGSKA (reference sequence). This CDR3 is built from 11 residues. V was pared by 4 bases and J by 4 bases, with 8 bases between. The CDR3 protein is CSAKEEYEQYF. The DNA of the CDR3 is TGCAGTGCTAAGGAGGAGTACGAGCAGTACTTC.

There are many counts of this clonotype. J is TRBJ2-5 and V is TRBV7-2; tentatively, D is TRBD2 (6 bases). Per germline, CDR1 SGHTA and CDR2 FQGNSA. The V and J ends lost 6 bases and 7 bases respectively, with 21 bases between them. The length of the CDR3 is 15 residues. CDR3 DNA: TGTGCCAGCAGTACCTTGGCGGGGACTTTGGGGACCCAGTACTTC. Protein: CASSTLAGTLGTQYF.

The chain has TRBV7-2 and TRBJ2-5; 11 positions agree with TRBD1. The trim removed 2 bases at V and 5 bases at J, leaving 25 bases unmatched. The CDR3 sequence is 22 residues long. Germline V gene lookup returns CDR1 SGHTA and CDR2 FQGNSA. The CDR3 bases are TGTGCCAGCAGCTTATCTCCACCCCGACCAGGACAGGGGGCTAGGTTTGGGGAGACCCAGTACTTC. It yields the protein CASSLSPPRPGQGARFGETQYF.

Many counts were recorded for this clonotype. This sequence joins TRBV20-1 and TRBJ2-2, with 7 positions matching TRBD1. Trimming took 6 bases from V and 5 from J; bases not matched to a gene: 3. The V gene's germline CDR1 is DFQATT and CDR2 SNEGSKA (reference sequence). The CDR3 runs 12 residues. CDR3 in DNA: TGCAGTGCAGACAGGGAAACCGGGGAGCTGTTTTTT. Translating it yields CSADRETGELFF.

The chain carries TRBV23-1 and TRBJ2-1; 9 bases agree with TRBD1. TRBV23-1 is an ORF, and what it does is uncertain. The J segment lost 4 bases and the V segment lost 8 bases, leaving 6 bases of the junction unmatched. The CDR3 loop spans 14 amino acids. This CDR3 reads CASRPGTGYNEQFF. In DNA, the CDR3 is TGCGCCAGCCGTCCCGGGACAGGGTACAATGAGCAGTTCTTC.

This clonotype was observed a few times. The chain combines TRBV7-3 with TRBJ1-5; no reliable D call. V was shortened by 7 bases and J by 7 bases, with 8 bases between the two germline ends. The CDR3 loop spans 11 amino acids. The germline gives CDR1 SGHTA, CDR2 FQGTGA. This CDR3 reads CASKMEQPQHF. In DNA form, the CDR3 reads TGTGCCAGCAAAATGGAGCAGCCCCAGCATTTT.

The chain has TRBV27 and TRBJ2-4; D uncertain. Germline V gene sequence: CDR1 MNHEY, CDR2 SMNVEV (reference sequence). Trimming cost V 0 bases and J 7 bases, with 13 bases left between them. The CDR3 is 15 residues long. CDR3 sequence: CASSLSDRAQNIQYF. In nucleotides, the CDR3 is TGTGCCAGCAGTTTATCGGATAGGGCACAGAACATTCAGTACTTC.

The gene calls are TRBV20-1 and TRBJ2-5; no clear D gene. The V gene's germline CDR1 is DFQATT and CDR2 SNEGSKA (reference sequence). Trimming took 0 bases from V and 0 from J, leaving 11 bases between them. This CDR3 is 15 amino acids long. CDR3 sequence reads: CSARDGRRNQETQYF. CDR3 sequence (DNA): TGCAGTGCTAGAGATGGAAGGCGGAACCAAGAGACCCAGTACTTC.

This clonotype was observed many times. The chain recombines TRBV5-1 with TRBJ2-1, with 15 bases that match TRBD2. CDR1 and CDR2 (germline): SGHRS, YFSETQ. The junction had 5 bases not matched to a gene; V was cut back by 4 bases and J by 3 bases. The length of the CDR3 is 17 residues. The CDR3, as DNA: TGCGCCAGCAGCCGGGGGACTAGCGGGAGGTTCTACAATGAGCAGTTCTTC. Amino acids: CASSRGTSGRFYNEQFF.

This clonotype was counted at least ten times. The genes are TRBV5-1 and TRBJ2-3, with D unresolved. With 4 bases removed from V and 3 bases from J, the gap between germline ends came to 6 bases. The CDR3 sequence is 12 residues long. CDR1 SGHRS and CDR2 YFSETQ come from the germline V gene. DNA for the CDR3: TGCGCCAGCAGCCGAGATACAGATACGCAGTATTTT. It translates to CASSRDTDTQYF.

This chain connects TRBV28 to TRBJ2-1; 9 nucleotides line up with TRBD2. V was pared by 3 bases and J by 4 bases, with 7 bases of the junction left unmatched. Per germline, CDR1 MDHEN and CDR2 SYDVKM. There are 16 residues in the CDR3. The CDR3 DNA follows: TGTGCCAGCAGTTTGGCACGACTAGCGGCATACAATGAGCAGTTCTTC. It yields the protein CASSLARLAAYNEQFF.

The chain carries TRBV20-1 and TRBJ2-7; 8 nucleotides agree with TRBD2. The CDR3 has 14 residues. Germline V lookup: CDR1 DFQATT, CDR2 SNEGSKA (reference sequence). The J segment lost 2 bases and the V segment lost 1 base, leaving 4 bases of the junction unmatched. The CDR3 region has the DNA TGCAGTGCTAGAGGAGCGGGAGCGACCTACGAGCAGTACTTC. Encoded protein: CSARGAGATYEQYF.

The sample holds many counts of this clonotype. This chain uses TRBV10-2 with TRBJ2-7, with a possible D match to TRBD2 (5 bases). V lost 8 bases to trimming and J lost 0 bases, with 14 bases between them. The V gene's germline CDR1 is WSHSY and CDR2 SAAADI. This CDR3 spans 14 amino acids. This CDR3 is CASGRSASSYEQYF. The CDR3 coding sequence is TGCGCCAGCGGACGTAGCGCGAGCTCCTACGAGCAGTACTTC.

This clonotype showed up many times. The V and J genes are TRBV20-1 and TRBJ2-3; no clear D. Germline V gene lookup returns CDR1 DFQATT and CDR2 SNEGSKA (reference sequence). The germline V and J ends were trimmed by 6 bases and 1 base, with 11 bases remaining between them. CDR3 size: 13 residues. In DNA form, the CDR3 reads TGCAGTGCCAGCCGACCGGGCACAGATACGCAGTATTTT. Encoded protein: CSASRPGTDTQYF.

This clonotype was counted ten times or more. This sequence joins TRBV6-1 and TRBJ1-2, with a possible D match to TRBD1 (5 bases). CDR1 and CDR2 from the germline V gene are MNHNS and SASEGT. The CDR3 has 14 amino acids. With 6 bases removed from V and 4 bases from J, the gap between germline ends came to 15 bases. The CDR3 nucleotides read TGTGCCAGCAGCCAGGAGGCGGGGGGCTATGGCTACACCTTC. It yields the protein CASSQEAGGYGYTF.

This clonotype was observed at least ten times. The chain recombines TRBV30 with TRBJ1-1; a weak D match, TRBD1 (5 bases). Per the germline V gene, CDR1 is GTSNPN and CDR2 is SVGIG (reference sequence). The CDR3 extends over 13 amino acids. Trimming shortened V by 0 bases and J by 2 bases, and 7 bases separated the two germline ends. The CDR3 nucleotides are TGTGCCTGGAGTGTAGACAGTAACACTGAAGCTTTCTTT. This gives the protein CAWSVDSNTEAFF.

Many counts were recorded for this clonotype. The CDR3 DNA reads TGTGCCAGCAGCGTAGCTACGAGCACGGAGACCCAGTACTTC. It is translated as CASSVATSTETQYF. The V call is TRBV9, the J call TRBJ2-5; D is undetermined. Germline V gene sequence: CDR1 SGDLS, CDR2 YYNGEE. CDR3 length: 14 residues. V was clipped by 0 bases and J by 5 bases, with 11 bases between them.

This clonotype was recorded many times. V and J are TRBV7-6 and TRBJ2-1; maybe TRBD1 (5 bases). Germline V gene sequence: CDR1 SGHVS, CDR2 FNYEAQ. This CDR3 has 16 amino acids. Trimming cost V 1 base and J 0 bases, with 10 bases left between them. The CDR3, as DNA: TGTGCCAGCAGCTTAGTGCAGGGTACCTCCTACAATGAGCAGTTCTTC. The encoded protein is CASSLVQGTSYNEQFF.

This clonotype occurred many times. The chain is built from TRBV5-1 and TRBJ2-7, with 14 bases aligning to TRBD2. V lost 4 bases, J lost 11 bases, and 5 bases stayed unmatched. Germline V CDR1 and CDR2: SGHRS, YFSETQ. CDR3 length equals 13 residues. CDR3: CASSPGLAGEEYF. In DNA form, the CDR3 reads TGCGCCAGCAGCCCGGGACTAGCGGGAGAGGAGTACTTC.

At least ten counts were recorded for this clonotype. The gene calls are TRBV20-1 and TRBJ1-1; no firm D call. This CDR3 has 13 amino acids. Germline V gene sequence: CDR1 DFQATT, CDR2 SNEGSKA (reference sequence). Trimming pared 5 bases from V and 0 bases from J, leaving 10 bases between. CDR3 nucleotides: TGCAGTGCTGTCGGTGGGATGAACACTGAAGCTTTCTTT. It yields the protein CSAVGGMNTEAFF.

Only a few counts were recorded for this clonotype. The chain carries TRBV6-5 and TRBJ1-2, with a tentative D call TRBD1 (6 bases). Germline V CDR1 and CDR2: MNHEY, SVGAGI. CDR3 length equals 12 residues. The V gene lost 6 bases and the J gene lost 8 bases, with 13 bases spanning the gap. The CDR3 sequence: CASRETGEGYTF. The DNA of the CDR3 is TGTGCCAGCAGGGAGACAGGAGAAGGCTACACCTTC.

This clonotype has at least ten counts. This sequence joins TRBV7-9 and TRBJ1-4, with 10 bases lining up with TRBD1. J was trimmed by 3 bases and V by 5 bases; bases with no gene match: 6. This CDR3 contains 16 residues. Per germline, CDR1 SEHNR and CDR2 FQNEAQ (reference sequence). The CDR3 coding sequence is TGTGCCAGCAGCCAGGGACAGGGGAAAGCTAATGAAAAACTGTTTTTT. Residues: CASSQGQGKANEKLFF. Together with reference TRBV7-9 and TRBJ1-4, the CDR3 gives the full variable domain: DTGVSQNPRHKITKRGQNVTFRCDPISEHNRLYWYRQTLGQGPEFLTYFQNEAQLEKSRLLSDRFSAERPKGSFSTLEIQRTEQGDSAMYLCASSQGQGKANEKLFFGSGTQLSVL.

This clonotype was counted many times. This chain uses TRBV5-1 with TRBJ2-3; 11 nucleotides match TRBD2. This CDR3 is 16 amino acids long. Unmatched junction bases numbered 5, after V lost 4 bases and J lost 1 base. In germline, CDR1 is SGHRS, CDR2 YFSETQ. Written as DNA, the CDR3 is TGCGCCAGCAGCCCCGGGGGACTAGCGGGCACAGATACGCAGTATTTT. It encodes CASSPGGLAGTDTQYF.